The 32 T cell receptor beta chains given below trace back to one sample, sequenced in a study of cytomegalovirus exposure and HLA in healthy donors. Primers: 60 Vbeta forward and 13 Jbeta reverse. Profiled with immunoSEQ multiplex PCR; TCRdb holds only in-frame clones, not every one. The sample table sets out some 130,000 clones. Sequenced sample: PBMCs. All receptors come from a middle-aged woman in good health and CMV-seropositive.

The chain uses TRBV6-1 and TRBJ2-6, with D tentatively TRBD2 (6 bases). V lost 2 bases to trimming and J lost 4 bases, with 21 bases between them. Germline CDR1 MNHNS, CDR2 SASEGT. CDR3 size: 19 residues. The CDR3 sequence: CASSENRGRAAGGANVLTF. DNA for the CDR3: TGTGCCAGCAGTGAAAATCGGGGCAGGGCTGCGGGAGGGGCCAACGTCCTGACTTTC.

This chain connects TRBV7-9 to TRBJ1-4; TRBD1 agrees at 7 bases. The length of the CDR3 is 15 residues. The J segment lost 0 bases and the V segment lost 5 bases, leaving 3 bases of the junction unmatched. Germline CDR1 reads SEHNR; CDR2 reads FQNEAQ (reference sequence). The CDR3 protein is CASSVGQATNEKLFF. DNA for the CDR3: TGTGCCAGCAGCGTCGGACAGGCAACTAATGAAAAACTGTTTTTT.

This CDR3 reads CASSLVRGYTEAFF. As DNA, the CDR3 is TGTGCCAGCAGCTTAGTTCGGGGGTACACTGAAGCTTTCTTT. The chain combines TRBV7-9 with TRBJ1-1, with D tentatively TRBD1 (5 bases). V was clipped by 1 base and J by 3 bases, with 9 bases between them. Germline V gene lookup returns CDR1 SEHNR and CDR2 FQNEAQ (reference sequence). The CDR3 is 14 residues long.

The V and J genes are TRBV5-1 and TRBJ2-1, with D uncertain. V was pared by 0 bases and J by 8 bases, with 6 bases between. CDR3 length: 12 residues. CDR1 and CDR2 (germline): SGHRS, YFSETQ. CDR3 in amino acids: CASSLGVDEQFF. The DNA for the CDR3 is TGCGCCAGCAGCTTGGGAGTAGATGAGCAGTTCTTC.

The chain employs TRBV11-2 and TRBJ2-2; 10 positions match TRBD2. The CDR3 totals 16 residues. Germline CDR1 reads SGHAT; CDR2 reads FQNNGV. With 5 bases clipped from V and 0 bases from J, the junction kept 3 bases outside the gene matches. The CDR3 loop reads CASSRTSGTNTGELFF. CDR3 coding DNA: TGTGCCAGCAGCCGTACTAGCGGGACGAACACCGGGGAGCTGTTTTTT.

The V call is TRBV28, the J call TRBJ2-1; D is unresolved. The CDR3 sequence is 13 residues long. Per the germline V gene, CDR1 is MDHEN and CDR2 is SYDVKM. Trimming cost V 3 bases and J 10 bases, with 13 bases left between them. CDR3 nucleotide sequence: TGTGCCAGCAGTTTTCCCTATCCCCGGGAGCAGTTCTTC. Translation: CASSFPYPREQFF. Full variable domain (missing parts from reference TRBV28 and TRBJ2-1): DVKVTQSSRYLVKRTGEKVFLECVQDMDHENMFWYRQDPGLGLRLIYFSYDVKMKEKGDIPEGYSVSREKKERFSLILESASTNQTSMYLCASSFPYPREQFFGPGTRLTVL.

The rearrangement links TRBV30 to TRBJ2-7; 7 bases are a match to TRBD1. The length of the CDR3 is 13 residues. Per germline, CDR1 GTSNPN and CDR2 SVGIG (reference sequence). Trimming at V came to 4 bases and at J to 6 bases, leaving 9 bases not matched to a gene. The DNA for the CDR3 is TGTGCCTGGATGCCGGGACAGCCTTCCGAGCAGTACTTC. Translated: CAWMPGQPSEQYF.

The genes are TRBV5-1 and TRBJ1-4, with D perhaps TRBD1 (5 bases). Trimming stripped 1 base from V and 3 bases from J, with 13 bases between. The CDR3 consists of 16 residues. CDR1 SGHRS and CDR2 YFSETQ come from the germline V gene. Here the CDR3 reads CASSLLGRVPNEKLFF. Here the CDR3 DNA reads TGCGCCAGCAGCTTGTTAGGCAGGGTACCTAATGAAAAACTGTTTTTT.

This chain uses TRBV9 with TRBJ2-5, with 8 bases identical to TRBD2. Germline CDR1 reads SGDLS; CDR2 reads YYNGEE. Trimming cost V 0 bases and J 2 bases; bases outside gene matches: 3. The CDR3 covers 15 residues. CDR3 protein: CASSVASSGQETQYF. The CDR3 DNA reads TGTGCCAGCAGCGTAGCGTCTAGCGGGCAAGAGACCCAGTACTTC.

CDR3 nucleotide sequence: TGTGCCAGCAGCTTAGACCTGGGAGGCTACAATGAGCAGTTCTTC. Its protein is CASSLDLGGYNEQFF. The chain carries TRBV11-2 and TRBJ2-1, with D tentatively TRBD2 (6 bases). CDR3 length: 15 residues. Trimming cost V 0 bases and J 3 bases, with 9 bases left between them. Germline lookup yields CDR1 SGHAT and CDR2 FQNNGV. Looking up the rest from reference TRBV11-2 and TRBJ2-1 gives the full variable domain: EAGVAQSPRYKIIEKRQSVAFWCNPISGHATLYWYQQILGQGPKLLIQFQNNGVVDDSQLPKDRFSAERLKGVDSTLKIQPAKLEDSAVYLCASSLDLGGYNEQFFGPGTRLTVL.

The CDR3, as DNA: TGTGCCAGCAGCTTAGCCCCGGGACAGGGCTACGAGCAGTACTTC. This gives the protein CASSLAPGQGYEQYF. This chain links TRBV11-3 with TRBJ2-7, with 9 bases lining up with TRBD1. The CDR3 loop spans 15 amino acids. CDR1 and CDR2 (germline): SGHNT, YENEEA. Losses at the gene ends were 1 base for V and 3 bases for J; bases not matched to a gene: 4.

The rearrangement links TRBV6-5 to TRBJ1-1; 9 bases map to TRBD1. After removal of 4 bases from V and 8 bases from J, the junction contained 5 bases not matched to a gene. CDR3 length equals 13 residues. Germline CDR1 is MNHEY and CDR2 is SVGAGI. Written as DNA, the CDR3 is TGTGCCAGCAGTTTCACAGGGGGCGGGGAAGCTTTCTTT. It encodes CASSFTGGGEAFF.

The CDR3 DNA reads TGTGCCAGCAGCCCGCTAGCGACTAGCACAGATACGCAGTATTTT. Amino acid sequence: CASSPLATSTDTQYF. The chain couples TRBV2 to TRBJ2-3; D possibly corresponds to TRBD2 (6 bases). This CDR3 is 15 amino acids long. CDR1 and CDR2 (germline): SNHLY, FYNNEI. V lost 6 bases and J 0 bases, leaving 13 bases between the germline ends.

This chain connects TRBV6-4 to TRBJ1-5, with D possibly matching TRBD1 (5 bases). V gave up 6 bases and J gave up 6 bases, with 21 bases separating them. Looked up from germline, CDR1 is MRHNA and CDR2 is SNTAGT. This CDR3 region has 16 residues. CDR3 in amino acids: CASSSPGGGRGQPQHF. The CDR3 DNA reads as TGTGCCAGCAGCTCCCCGGGGGGGGGTCGAGGTCAGCCCCAGCATTTT.

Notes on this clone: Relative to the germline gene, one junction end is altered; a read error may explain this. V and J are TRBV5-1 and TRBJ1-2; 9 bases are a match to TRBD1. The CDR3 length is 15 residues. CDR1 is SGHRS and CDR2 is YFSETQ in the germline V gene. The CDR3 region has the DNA TGCGCCAGCAGCTCCAGGACAGGGGCAGACTACGGCTACACCTTC. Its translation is CASSSRTGADYGYTF.

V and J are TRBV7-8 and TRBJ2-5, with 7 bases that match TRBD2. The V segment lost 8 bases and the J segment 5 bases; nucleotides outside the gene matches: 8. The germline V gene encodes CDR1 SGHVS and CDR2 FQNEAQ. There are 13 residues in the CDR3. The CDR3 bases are TGTGCCAGCGCTAGGGAGGGAACGGAGACCCAGTACTTC. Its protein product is CASAREGTETQYF.

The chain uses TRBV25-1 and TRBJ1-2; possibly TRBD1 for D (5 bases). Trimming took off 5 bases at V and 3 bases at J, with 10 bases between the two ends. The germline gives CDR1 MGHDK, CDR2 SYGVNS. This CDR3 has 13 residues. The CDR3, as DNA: TGTGCCAGCAGTCAGGGTTTGGACTATGGCTACACCTTC. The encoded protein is CASSQGLDYGYTF.

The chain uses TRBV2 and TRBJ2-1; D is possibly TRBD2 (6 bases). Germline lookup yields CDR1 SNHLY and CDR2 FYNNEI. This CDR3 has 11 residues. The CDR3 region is CAGGAYNEQFF. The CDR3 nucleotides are TGTGCGGGGGGTGCCTACAATGAGCAGTTCTTC.

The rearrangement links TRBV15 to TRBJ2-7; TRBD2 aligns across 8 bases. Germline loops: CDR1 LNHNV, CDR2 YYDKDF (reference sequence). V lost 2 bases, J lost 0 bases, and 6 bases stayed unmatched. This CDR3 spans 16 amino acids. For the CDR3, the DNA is TGTGCCACCAGCAGACCCAATAGCGGGAACTCCTACGAGCAGTACTTC. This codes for CATSRPNSGNSYEQYF.

CDR3 nucleotide sequence: TGTGCCAGGTCCCCCCTTTCCTACGAGCAGTACTTC. The encoded protein is CARSPLSYEQYF. The J gene is TRBJ2-7, the V gene TRBV19; no reliable D call. V was trimmed by 9 bases and J by 1 base, leaving 10 bases between them. Per the germline V gene, CDR1 is LNHDA and CDR2 is SQIVND (reference sequence). The CDR3 runs 12 residues.

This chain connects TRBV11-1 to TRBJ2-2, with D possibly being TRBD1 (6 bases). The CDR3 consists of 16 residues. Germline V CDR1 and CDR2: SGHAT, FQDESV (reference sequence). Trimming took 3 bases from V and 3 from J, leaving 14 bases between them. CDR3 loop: CASSLRVDSDTGELFF. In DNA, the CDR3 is TGTGCCAGCAGCTTGAGGGTGGACAGTGACACCGGGGAGCTGTTTTTT.

CDR3 region: CASSQDSPRTEAFF. In nucleotides, the CDR3 is TGCGCCAGCAGCCAAGACTCCCCCCGTACTGAAGCTTTCTTT. This sequence joins TRBV4-1 and TRBJ1-1; D unresolved. The V gene lost 0 bases and the J gene lost 5 bases, with 10 bases spanning the gap. The germline V gene has CDR1 MGHRA and CDR2 YSYEKL. The CDR3 consists of 14 residues.

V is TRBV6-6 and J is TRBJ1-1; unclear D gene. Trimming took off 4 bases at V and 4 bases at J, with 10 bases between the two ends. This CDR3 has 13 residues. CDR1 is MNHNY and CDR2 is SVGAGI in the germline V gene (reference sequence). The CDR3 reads CASSWRGSTEAFF. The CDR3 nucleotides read TGTGCCAGCAGTTGGCGGGGAAGCACTGAAGCTTTCTTT.

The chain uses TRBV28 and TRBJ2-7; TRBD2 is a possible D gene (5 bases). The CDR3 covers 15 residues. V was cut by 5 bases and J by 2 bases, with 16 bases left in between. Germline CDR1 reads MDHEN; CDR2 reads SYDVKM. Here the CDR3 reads CASSPLAGGPYEQYF. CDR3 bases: TGTGCCAGCAGTCCCCTAGCTGGTGGCCCCTACGAGCAGTACTTC.

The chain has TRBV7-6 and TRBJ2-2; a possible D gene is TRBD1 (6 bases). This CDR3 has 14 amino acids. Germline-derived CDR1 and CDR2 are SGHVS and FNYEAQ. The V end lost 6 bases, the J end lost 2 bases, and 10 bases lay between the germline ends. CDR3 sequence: CASSEGGNTGELFF. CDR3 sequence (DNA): TGTGCCAGCAGTGAAGGGGGTAACACCGGGGAGCTGTTTTTT. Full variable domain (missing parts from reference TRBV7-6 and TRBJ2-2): GAGVSQSPRYKVTKRGQDVALRCDPISGHVSLYWYRQALGQGPEFLTYFNYEAQQDKSGLPNDRFSAERPEGSISTLTIQRTEQRDSAMYRCASSEGGNTGELFFGEGSRLTVL.

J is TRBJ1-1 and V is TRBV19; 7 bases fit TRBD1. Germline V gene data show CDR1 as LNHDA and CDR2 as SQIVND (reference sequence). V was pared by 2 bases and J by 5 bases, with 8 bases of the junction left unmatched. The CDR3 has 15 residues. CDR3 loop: CASSISPGQRTEAFF. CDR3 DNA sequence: TGTGCCAGTAGTATATCCCCGGGACAGAGGACTGAAGCTTTCTTT. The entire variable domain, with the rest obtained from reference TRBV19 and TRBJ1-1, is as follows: DGGITQSPKYLFRKEGQNVTLSCEQNLNHDAMYWYRQDPGQGLRLIYYSQIVNDFQKGDIAEGYSVSREKKESFPLTVTSAQKNPTAFYLCASSISPGQRTEAFFGQGTRLTVV.

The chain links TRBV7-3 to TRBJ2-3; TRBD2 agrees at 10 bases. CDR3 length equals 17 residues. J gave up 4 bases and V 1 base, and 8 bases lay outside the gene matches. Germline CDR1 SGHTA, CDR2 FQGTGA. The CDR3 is CASSLRSGLAGADTQYF. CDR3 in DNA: TGTGCCAGCAGCTTAAGGAGTGGGCTAGCGGGAGCAGATACGCAGTATTTT.

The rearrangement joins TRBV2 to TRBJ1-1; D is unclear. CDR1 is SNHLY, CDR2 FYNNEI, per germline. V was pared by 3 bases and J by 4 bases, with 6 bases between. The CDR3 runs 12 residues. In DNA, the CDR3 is TGTGCCAGCAGTGAGCGGGGCACTGAAGCTTTCTTT. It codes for CASSERGTEAFF.

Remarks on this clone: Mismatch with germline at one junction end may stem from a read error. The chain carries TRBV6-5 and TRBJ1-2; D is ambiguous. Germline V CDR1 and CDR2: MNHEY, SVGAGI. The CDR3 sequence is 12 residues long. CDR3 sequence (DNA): TGTGCCACTGGGGAGGTGCGGATTGGCTACGCCTTC. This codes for CATGEVRIGYAF.

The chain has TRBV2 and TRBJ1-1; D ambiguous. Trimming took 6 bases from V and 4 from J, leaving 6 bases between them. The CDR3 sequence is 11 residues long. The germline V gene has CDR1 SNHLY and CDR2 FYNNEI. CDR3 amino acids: CASREGTEAFF. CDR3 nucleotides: TGTGCCAGCAGGGAGGGCACTGAAGCTTTCTTT.

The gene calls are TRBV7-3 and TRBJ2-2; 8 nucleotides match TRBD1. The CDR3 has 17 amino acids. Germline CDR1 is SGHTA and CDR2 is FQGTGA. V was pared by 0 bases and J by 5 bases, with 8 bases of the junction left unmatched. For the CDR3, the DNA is TGTGCCAGCAGCTTAACGGGCAGGGACAGGAGTACCGGGGAGCTGTTTTTT. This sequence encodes CASSLTGRDRSTGELFF.

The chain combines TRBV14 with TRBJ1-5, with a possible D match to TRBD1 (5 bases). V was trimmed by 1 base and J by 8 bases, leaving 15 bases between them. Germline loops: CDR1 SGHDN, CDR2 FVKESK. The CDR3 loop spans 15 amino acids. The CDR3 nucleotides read TGTGCCAGCAGCCAAGTTTCTGGGGCGATGAAGCCCCAGCATTTT. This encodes CASSQVSGAMKPQHF.